This paragraph reports one TCR beta chain. The target antigen is unknown. These data originate in a study of cytomegalovirus exposure and HLA in healthy donors. Findings and caveats of the study: A classifier reportedly called cytomegalovirus status with high sensitivity and specificity. The later analysis indicated that the majority of CMV-associated TCR beta chains appeared HLA-restricted. Previously analyzed data showed that most TCR beta V segments were productive at a frequency of about 87% or about 30%. TCR beta sequences reportedly predicted most subjects' HLA-A and HLA-B alleles accurately.

The PCR contained 60 Vbeta and 13 Jbeta primers. Profiled with immunoSEQ multiplex PCR; TCRdb holds only in-frame clones, not every one. This sample has 95,000 to 150,000 clones, with under 90% found just once. This CDR3 spans 15 amino acids. CDR1 KGHSH and CDR2 LQKENI come from the germline V gene. The V gene lost 3 bases and the J gene lost 1 base, with 12 bases spanning the gap. The chain employs TRBV18 and TRBJ1-1; D is possibly TRBD1 (5 bases). Material: PBMCs. This TCR was recovered from a female donor in good health and CMV-seropositive. As DNA, the CDR3 is TGTGCCAGCTCACCCAGGGAGGGGAGGAACACTGAAGCTTTCTTT. It specifies CASSPREGRNTEAFF. Together with reference TRBV18 and TRBJ1-1, the CDR3 gives the full variable domain: NAGVMQNPRHLVRRRGQEARLRCSPMKGHSHVYWYRQLPEEGLKFMVYLQKENIIDESGMPKERFSAEFPKEGPSILRIQQVVRGDSAAYFCASSPREGRNTEAFFGQGTRLTVV.